This TCR beta chain is from a study of naive and memory T cell subsets (dated by TCRdb to 2016 to 2017). The study in broad terms: The figure summarizing these samples reported approximately ten blood donors, 7 tuberculin skin test biopsies and 3 saline control biopsies. PCR2 was typically run as a SYBR Green qPCR and stopped at a set threshold, although low-input samples could use end-point PCR of around 6 cycles instead. As previously described, skin biopsies were taken from tuberculin skin test sites or from saline-injected control sites and processed for RNA extraction. Paper-wide results and their limitations: Details of skin biopsy collection and RNA processing were not given in the paper but were referenced to earlier studies. TCR sequences were reportedly obtained from both types of skin biopsy, with many more TCRs found at tuberculin skin test sites. Higher TCR numbers at tuberculin skin test sites were interpreted as T cell infiltration of a delayed type IV hypersensitivity reaction. The RNA-based method was acknowledged to be potentially sensitive to changes in TCR transcripts with T cell activation and differentiation.

This clonotype was found many times. The specificity of this receptor is unknown. One junction end disagrees with the germline gene, perhaps due to a read error. To prepare the library, UMI-ligation and nested PCR was applied. The ligated cDNA was amplified in four rounds of PCR with nested alpha and beta constant region primers together with the SP2 primer. For the blood and skin samples, reverse transcription of TCR RNA was done with SuperScript IV along with alpha and beta constant region primers. T4 RNA ligase 1 was used to ligate an oligonucleotide containing the Illumina SP2 primer and a UMI to the 3' end of the cDNA. The 12-nucleotide UMI was composed of two random hexamers separated by an eight-base spacer, which was included to prevent hairpin formation. From the second PCR onward, TCR alpha and beta chain libraries were processed separately, and dual indexing was applied for multiplexing. After pooling, the indexed libraries were analyzed by capillary electrophoresis and sequenced on either an Illumina MiSeq or NextSeq. PhiX DNA at roughly 4.5-7% was added to the libraries to raise base diversity and improve cluster recognition. For the original study's pipeline: UMIs were extracted from read 2 by Demultiplexor and combined with the TCR sequence from read 1, and reads were split according to sample indices. V and J genes and V-J junctions were identified by Decombinator, which gave every TCR a five-part identifier that included V and J deletions. UMIs were used by Collapsinator to correct sequencing errors and PCR amplification heterogeneity, so that a UMI-based abundance was obtained for each TCR. CDR3Translator converted identifiers to nucleotide sequence, translated to amino acids, and extracted CDR3 regions using terminal motifs. Error-corrected alpha and beta TCR counts from blood and skin were compared after normalization to input RNA amount. TCRdb redid the processing of the public reads, applying fastp at Q25 and MiXCR, and retained in-frame beta chains. Records with the same CDR3 protein are collapsed into one entry carrying the most frequent genes and DNA. The V and J calls follow TCRdb's processing rather than the paper's. This sample is represented by 30,000 to 35,000 distinct CDR3 sequences; approximately 7.1% of them were singletons. In total, the top ten clones hold approximately 3.1% of the sample.

Spanning cysteine to phenylalanine, the CDR3 consists of 13 amino acids. Kept here is only the CDR3 DNA, which spans 39 bases and is read in frame from base 1. CDR1 and CDR2 are read off the germline V gene (reference sequence) as SEHNR and FQNEAQ. The treatment or condition tag for this specimen amounts to: skin biopsy from PPD injection site in Mantoux-positive individual. Using 3' ligation of a UMI-containing oligonucleotide to TCR cDNA, the study laid out a robust and sensitive protocol to amplify, sequence and analyze TCRs. Tuberculin skin test biopsies came from sites injected with PPD in individuals with a positive Mantoux test. Total RNA was used without cell sorting and was treated with RQ1 DNase before reverse transcription, with a target input of about 1 to 1,100 ng. Libraries were prepared from skin biopsies and whole blood so that pipeline robustness could be tested in samples in which T cells form a minority population.

The receptor comes from an adult in good health. Here the sequenced sample was skin, taken from a tuberculin skin test site. The rearrangement joined TRBV7-9 to TRBJ1-3, with the D gene call left open. The nucleotide sequence is given as TGTGCCAGCACCTTACTTAGTGGAAACACCATATATTTT. Translated, it reads CASTLLSGNTIYF.